This record looks at one T cell receptor (beta chain) sequence and its context. The target antigen is unknown. The sample comes from a study of cytomegalovirus exposure and HLA in healthy donors. The V gene's germline CDR1 is SGDLS and CDR2 YYNGEE. V was clipped by 4 bases and J by 4 bases, with 18 bases between them. CDR3 length equals 15 residues. Data came from immunoSEQ multiplex PCR; TCRdb stores just in-frame clones and leaves some out. The sample includes approximately 150,000 clones, around 90% of them seen just once. Findings of the study overall: Reports showed the classifier diagnosing cytomegalovirus status with high specificity and sensitivity. According to the study, roughly 180 TCR beta chains were cytomegalovirus-associated.

This TCR was recovered from a woman aged 18-29 years in good health and CMV-seropositive. Sequenced: PBMCs. The genes are TRBV9 and TRBJ2-7; weak D call: TRBD1 (7 bases). DNA for the CDR3: TGTGCCAGCAGCCCCTTCGGGGCGGGACAGTACGAGCAGTACTTC. This encodes CASSPFGAGQYEQYF. The whole variable domain, remainder taken from reference TRBV9 and TRBJ2-7, is DSGVTQTPKHLITATGQRVTLRCSPRSGDLSVYWYQQSLDQGLQFLIQYYNGEERAKGNILERFSAQQFPDLHSELNLSSLELGDSALYFCASSPFGAGQYEQYFGPGTRLTVT.